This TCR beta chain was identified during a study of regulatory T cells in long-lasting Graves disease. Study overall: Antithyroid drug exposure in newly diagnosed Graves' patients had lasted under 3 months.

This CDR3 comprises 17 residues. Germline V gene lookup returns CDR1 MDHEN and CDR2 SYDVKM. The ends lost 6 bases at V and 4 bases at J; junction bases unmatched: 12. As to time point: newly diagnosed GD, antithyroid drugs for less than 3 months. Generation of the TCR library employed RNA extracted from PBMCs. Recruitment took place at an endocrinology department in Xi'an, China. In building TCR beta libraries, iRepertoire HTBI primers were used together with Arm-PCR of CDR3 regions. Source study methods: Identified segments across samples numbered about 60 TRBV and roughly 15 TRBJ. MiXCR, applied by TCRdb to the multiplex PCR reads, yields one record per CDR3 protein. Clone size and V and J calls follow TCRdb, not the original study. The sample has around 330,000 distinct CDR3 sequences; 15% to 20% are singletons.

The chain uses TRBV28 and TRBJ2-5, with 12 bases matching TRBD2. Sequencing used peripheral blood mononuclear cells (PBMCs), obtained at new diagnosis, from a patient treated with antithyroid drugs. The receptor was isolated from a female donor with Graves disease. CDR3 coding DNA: TGTGCCAGCAGATCGCCCCGACTAGCGGGAGTTGGAGAGACCCAGTACTTC. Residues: CASRSPRLAGVGETQYF.